This T cell receptor beta chain was documented in a study of early T cells in non-severe SARS-CoV-2 infection. TCRdb fed the 5' RACE reads into MiXCR, producing one record per CDR3 protein. The table shows over 85,000 distinct CDR3 sequences, with approximately 14% occurring only once. Germline V gene lookup returns CDR1 SGHAT and CDR2 FQNNGV. CDR3 length: 13 residues. Deletions cut 1 base from V and 7 bases from J, with 8 bases between. The chain joins TRBV11-2 to TRBJ2-1; D unclear. This sequence was found in an adult who was a healthcare worker with PCR-confirmed SARS-CoV-2 infection or an uninfected control (not recorded which). The sample comprised whole blood. The CDR3, as DNA: TGTGCCAGCAGCTTAGTCGCGGAGAATGAGCAGTTCTTC. Residues: CASSLVAENEQFF.